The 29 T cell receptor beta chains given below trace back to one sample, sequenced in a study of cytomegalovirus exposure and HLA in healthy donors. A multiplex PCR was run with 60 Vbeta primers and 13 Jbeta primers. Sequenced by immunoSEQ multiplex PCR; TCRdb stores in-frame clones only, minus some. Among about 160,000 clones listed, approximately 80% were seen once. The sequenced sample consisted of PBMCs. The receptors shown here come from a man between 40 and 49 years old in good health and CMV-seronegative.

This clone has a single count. The CDR3 bases are TGTGCCAGCAGCCACGAGACTAGCGGGGGGGTAGCCAAAAACATTCAGTACTTC. It translates to CASSHETSGGVAKNIQYF. The rearrangement joins TRBV4-2 to TRBJ2-4; 14 nucleotides match TRBD2. CDR1 and CDR2 (germline): LGHNA, YNFKEQ. CDR3 length: 18 amino acids. V was pared by 3 bases and J by 0 bases, with 4 bases of the junction left unmatched.

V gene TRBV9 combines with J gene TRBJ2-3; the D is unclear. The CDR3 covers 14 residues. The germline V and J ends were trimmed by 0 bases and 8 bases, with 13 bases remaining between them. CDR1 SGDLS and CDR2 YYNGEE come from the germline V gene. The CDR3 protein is CASSVADIVGTQYF. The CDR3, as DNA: TGTGCCAGCAGCGTAGCAGACATAGTGGGTACGCAGTATTTT.

CDR3 residues: CASSTGWNTEAFF. The CDR3 region has the DNA TGTGCCAGCTCGACAGGGTGGAACACTGAAGCTTTCTTT. This sequence joins TRBV27 and TRBJ1-1; 7 nucleotides agree with TRBD1. The CDR3 totals 13 residues. The V gene's germline CDR1 is MNHEY and CDR2 SMNVEV (reference sequence). The V gene end was trimmed by 8 bases and the J gene end by 1 base; junction bases not matched to a gene: 4.

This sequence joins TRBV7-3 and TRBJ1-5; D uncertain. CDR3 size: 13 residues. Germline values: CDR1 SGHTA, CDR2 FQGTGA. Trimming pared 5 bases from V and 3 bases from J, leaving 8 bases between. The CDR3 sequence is CASSRGPNQPQHF. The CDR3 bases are TGTGCCAGCAGCCGGGGTCCCAATCAGCCCCAGCATTTT.

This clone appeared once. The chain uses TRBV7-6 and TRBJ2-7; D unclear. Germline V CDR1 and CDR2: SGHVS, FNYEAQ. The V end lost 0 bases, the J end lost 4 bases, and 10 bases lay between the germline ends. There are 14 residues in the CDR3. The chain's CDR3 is CASSLAGGRYEQYF. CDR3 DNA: TGTGCCAGCAGCTTAGCTGGCGGAAGGTACGAGCAGTACTTC.

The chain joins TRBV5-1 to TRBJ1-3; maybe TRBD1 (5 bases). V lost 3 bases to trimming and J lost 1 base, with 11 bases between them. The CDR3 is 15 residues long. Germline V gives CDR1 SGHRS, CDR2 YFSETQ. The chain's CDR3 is CASSSTQESGNTIYF. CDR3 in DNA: TGCGCCAGCAGCTCCACACAGGAATCTGGAAACACCATATATTTT.

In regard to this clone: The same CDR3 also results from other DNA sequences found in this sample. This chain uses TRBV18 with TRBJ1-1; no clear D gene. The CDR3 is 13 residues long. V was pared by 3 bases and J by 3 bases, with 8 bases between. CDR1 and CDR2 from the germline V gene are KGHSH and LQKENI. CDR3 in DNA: TGTGCCAGCTCACCGTCACACGACACTGAAGCTTTCTTT. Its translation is CASSPSHDTEAFF.

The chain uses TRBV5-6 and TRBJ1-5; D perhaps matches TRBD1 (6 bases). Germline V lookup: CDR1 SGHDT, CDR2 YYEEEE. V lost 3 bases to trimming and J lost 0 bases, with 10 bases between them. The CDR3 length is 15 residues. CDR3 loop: CASSSTDSSNQPQHF. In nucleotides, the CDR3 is TGTGCCAGCAGCTCCACGGACAGTAGCAATCAGCCCCAGCATTTT.

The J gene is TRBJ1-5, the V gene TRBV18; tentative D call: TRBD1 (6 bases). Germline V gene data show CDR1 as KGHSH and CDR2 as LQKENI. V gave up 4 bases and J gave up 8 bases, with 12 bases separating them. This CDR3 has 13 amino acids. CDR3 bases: TGTGCCAGCTCACGGGACACCTCGGAGCCCCAGCATTTT. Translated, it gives CASSRDTSEPQHF.

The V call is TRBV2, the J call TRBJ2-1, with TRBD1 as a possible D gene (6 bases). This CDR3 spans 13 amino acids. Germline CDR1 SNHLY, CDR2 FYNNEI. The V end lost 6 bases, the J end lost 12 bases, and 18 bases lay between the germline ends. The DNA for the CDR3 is TGTGCCAGCAGGAAAGGGACAACCCTCAGGCAGTTCTTC. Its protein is CASRKGTTLRQFF.

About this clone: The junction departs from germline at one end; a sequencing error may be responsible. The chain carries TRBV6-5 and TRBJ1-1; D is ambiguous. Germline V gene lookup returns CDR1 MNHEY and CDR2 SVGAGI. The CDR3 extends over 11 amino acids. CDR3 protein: CASSYGTKAFF. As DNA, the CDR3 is TGTGCCAGCAGTTACGGCACTAAAGCTTTCTTT.

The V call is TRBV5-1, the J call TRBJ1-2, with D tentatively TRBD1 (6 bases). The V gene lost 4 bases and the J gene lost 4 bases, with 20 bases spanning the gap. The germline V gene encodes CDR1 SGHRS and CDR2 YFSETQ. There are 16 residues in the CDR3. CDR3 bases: TGCGCCAGCAGCCCGGGCGGGGGGGGCTCTGGCTATGGCTACACCTTC. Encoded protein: CASSPGGGGSGYGYTF.

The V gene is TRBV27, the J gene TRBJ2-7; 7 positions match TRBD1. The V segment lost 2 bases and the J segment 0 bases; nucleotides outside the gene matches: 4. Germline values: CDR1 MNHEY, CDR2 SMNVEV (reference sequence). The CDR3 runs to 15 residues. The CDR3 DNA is TGTGCCAGCAGTTTAGGGGGACAGCTCTCCTACGAGCAGTACTTC. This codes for CASSLGGQLSYEQYF.

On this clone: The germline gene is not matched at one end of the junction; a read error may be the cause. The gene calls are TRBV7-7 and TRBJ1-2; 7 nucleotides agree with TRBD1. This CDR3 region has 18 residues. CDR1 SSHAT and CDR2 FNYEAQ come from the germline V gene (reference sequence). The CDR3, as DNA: TGTGCTAGCAGCTTCACCGGATCTCCAGGGGGGCTCTACTATGGCTACACCTTC. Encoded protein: CASSFTGSPGGLYYGYTF.

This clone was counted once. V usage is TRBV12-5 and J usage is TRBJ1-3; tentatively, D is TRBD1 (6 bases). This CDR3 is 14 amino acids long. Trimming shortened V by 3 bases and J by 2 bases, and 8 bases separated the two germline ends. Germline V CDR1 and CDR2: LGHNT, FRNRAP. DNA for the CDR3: TGTGCTAGTGGTTTAGGGGACACTGGAAACACCATATATTTT. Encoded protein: CASGLGDTGNTIYF.

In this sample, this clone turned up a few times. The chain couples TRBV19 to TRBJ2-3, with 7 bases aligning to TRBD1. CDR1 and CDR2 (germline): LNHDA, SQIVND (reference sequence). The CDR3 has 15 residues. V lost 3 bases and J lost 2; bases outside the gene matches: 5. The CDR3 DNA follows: TGTGCCAGTAGTATTGTGACAGGGATCACAGATACGCAGTATTTT. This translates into CASSIVTGITDTQYF.

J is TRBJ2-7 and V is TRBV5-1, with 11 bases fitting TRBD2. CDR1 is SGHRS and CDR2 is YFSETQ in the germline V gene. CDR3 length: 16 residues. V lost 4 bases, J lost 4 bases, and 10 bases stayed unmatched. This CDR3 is CASSATSGAYLYEQYF. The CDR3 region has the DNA TGCGCCAGCAGCGCGACTAGCGGGGCTTACCTTTACGAGCAGTACTTC.

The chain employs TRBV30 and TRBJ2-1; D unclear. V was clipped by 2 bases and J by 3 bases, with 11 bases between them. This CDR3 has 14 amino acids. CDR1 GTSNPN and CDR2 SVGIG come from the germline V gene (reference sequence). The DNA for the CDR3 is TGTGCCTGGAGTCCCCCTGCCGGCTACAATGAGCAGTTCTTC. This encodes CAWSPPAGYNEQFF.

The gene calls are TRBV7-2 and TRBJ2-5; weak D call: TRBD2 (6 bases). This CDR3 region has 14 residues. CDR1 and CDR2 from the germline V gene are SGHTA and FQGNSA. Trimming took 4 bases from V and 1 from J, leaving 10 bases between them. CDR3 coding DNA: TGTGCCAGCAGCTCAAGGGACTTCCAAGAGACCCAGTACTTC. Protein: CASSSRDFQETQYF.

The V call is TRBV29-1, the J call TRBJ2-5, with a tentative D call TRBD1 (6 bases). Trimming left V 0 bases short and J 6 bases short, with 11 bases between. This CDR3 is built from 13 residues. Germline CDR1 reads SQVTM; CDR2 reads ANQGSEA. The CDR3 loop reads CSVEEGDIQTQYF. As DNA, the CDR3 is TGCAGCGTTGAAGAAGGGGACATTCAGACCCAGTACTTC.

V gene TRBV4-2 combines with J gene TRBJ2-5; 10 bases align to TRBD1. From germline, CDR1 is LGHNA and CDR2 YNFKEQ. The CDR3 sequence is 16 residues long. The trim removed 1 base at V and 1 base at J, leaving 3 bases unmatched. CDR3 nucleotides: TGTGCCAGCAGCCAAGTGACAGGGGGCGCCCAAGAGACCCAGTACTTC. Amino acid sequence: CASSQVTGGAQETQYF.

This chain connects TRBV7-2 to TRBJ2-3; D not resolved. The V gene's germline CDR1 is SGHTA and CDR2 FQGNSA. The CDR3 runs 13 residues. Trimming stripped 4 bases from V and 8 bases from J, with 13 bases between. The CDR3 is CASSWAQFRTQYF. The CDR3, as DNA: TGTGCCAGCAGCTGGGCCCAGTTCCGTACGCAGTATTTT.

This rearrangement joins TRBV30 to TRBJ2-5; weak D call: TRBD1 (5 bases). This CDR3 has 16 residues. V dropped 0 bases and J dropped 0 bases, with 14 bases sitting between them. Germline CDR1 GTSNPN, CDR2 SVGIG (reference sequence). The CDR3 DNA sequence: TGTGCCTGGAGTGTAGAGGACACATTTTACCAAGAGACCCAGTACTTC. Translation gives CAWSVEDTFYQETQYF.

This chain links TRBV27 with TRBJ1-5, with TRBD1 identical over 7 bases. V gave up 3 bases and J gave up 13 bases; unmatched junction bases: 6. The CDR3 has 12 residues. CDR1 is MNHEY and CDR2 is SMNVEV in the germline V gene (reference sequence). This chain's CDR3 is CASSLSGQAQHF. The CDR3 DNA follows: TGTGCCAGCAGTTTGAGCGGACAGGCACAGCATTTT.

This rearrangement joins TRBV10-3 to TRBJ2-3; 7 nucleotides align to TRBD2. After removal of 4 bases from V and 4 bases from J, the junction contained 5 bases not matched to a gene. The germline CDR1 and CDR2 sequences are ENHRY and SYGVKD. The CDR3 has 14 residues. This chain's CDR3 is CAISAGGPPDTQYF. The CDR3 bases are TGTGCCATCAGTGCGGGGGGACCCCCAGATACGCAGTATTTT.

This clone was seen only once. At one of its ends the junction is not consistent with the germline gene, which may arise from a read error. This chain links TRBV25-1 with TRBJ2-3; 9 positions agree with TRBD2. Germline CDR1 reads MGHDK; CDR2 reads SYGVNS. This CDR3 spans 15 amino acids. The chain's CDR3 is CASTPSGVFTDAQYF. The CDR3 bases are TGTGCCAGCACCCCTAGCGGGGTCTTCACAGATGCGCAGTATTTT.

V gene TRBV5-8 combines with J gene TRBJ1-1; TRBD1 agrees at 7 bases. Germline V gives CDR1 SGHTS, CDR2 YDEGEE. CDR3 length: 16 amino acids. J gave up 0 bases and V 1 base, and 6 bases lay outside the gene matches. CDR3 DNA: TGTGCCAGCAGCTTGATCCCAGGGGGGTTGAACACTGAAGCTTTCTTT. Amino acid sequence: CASSLIPGGLNTEAFF.

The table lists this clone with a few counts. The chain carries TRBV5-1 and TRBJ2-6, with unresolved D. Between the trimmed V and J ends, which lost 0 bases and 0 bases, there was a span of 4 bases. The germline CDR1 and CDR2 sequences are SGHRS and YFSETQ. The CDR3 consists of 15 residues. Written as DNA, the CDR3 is TGCGCCAGCAGCTTGGTGGCCTCTGGGGCCAACGTCCTGACTTTC. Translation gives CASSLVASGANVLTF.

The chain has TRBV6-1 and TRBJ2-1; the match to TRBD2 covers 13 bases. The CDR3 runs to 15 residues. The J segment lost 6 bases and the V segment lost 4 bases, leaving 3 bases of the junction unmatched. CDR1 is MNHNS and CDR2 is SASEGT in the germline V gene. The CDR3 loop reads CASSAGLAGPNEQFF. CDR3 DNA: TGTGCCAGCAGTGCGGGACTAGCGGGGCCCAATGAGCAGTTCTTC.